This T cell receptor beta chain is drawn from a study of OX40 agonist ivuxolimab in advanced cancers. The V gene's germline CDR1 is SQVTM and CDR2 ANQGSEA. The CDR3 covers 14 residues. J gave up 4 bases and V 4 bases, and 7 bases lay outside the gene matches. Profiled with immunoSEQ multiplex PCR; TCRdb holds only in-frame clones, not every one. Of about 76,000 clones in the sample, about 89% were seen once. General study results and limits: With doses of 0.1 to 3.0 mg/kg, CD4+ and CD8+ blood T cells had undergone clonal expansion by week 6.

In regard to this clone: The antigen is undetermined.

The receptor's source is an adult with an advanced solid tumor such as melanoma, head and neck, liver or kidney cancer. This sample comprised CD4+ or CD8+ T cells sorted from blood, obtained in a trial of the OX40 agonist ivuxolimab. The chain combines TRBV29-1 with TRBJ1-2; TRBD1 matches 9 bases. The CDR3 DNA sequence: TGCAGCGTTGCCGGGACAGGGTTCGTCTATGGCTACACCTTC. Protein product: CSVAGTGFVYGYTF.